The present T cell receptor (beta chain) was sequenced within a study of blood T cell repertoires in COVID-19. In the authors' workflow: Researchers report that nucleated cell counts were estimated from reference gene primer amplification. Clones were read by immunoSEQ multiplex PCR, and TCRdb kept only the in-frame ones, dropping some. V, J and clone size are those of that table, while D and trimming were read from the DNA. Here the sample spans roughly 330,000 clones, 70% to 90% being singletons. Participants were aged about 18 to 100 years, lived in 24 US areas, and enrolled virtually. Cohorts were assigned according to the clinical history that participants reported. Among Cohort 3 donors, those recovered had two negative PCRs, clearance, or symptom resolution. Sequencing input: PBMCs or T cells enriched from blood (not recorded which). The source of this sequence is a woman aged 25 to 39 who had recovered from COVID-19.

The CDR3 here is CASSFRGLAAGQETQYF. CDR3 DNA sequence: TGTGCCAGCAGTTTCCGCGGACTAGCTGCGGGCCAAGAGACCCAGTACTTC. The chain carries TRBV27 and TRBJ2-5; 8 bases line up with TRBD2. The CDR3 extends over 17 amino acids. Germline loops: CDR1 MNHEY, CDR2 SMNVEV (reference sequence). The V segment lost 3 bases and the J segment 1 base; nucleotides outside the gene matches: 10.